Listed below are T cell receptor beta chains from one sample, sequenced in a study of cytomegalovirus exposure and HLA in healthy donors. TCRdb's copy holds only in-frame clones and misses some; the assay was immunoSEQ multiplex PCR. Here the sample table reports roughly 120,000 clones. What was sequenced was PBMCs. The receptors here all came from a man between 18 and 29 years old in good health and CMV-seronegative. CDR3s include the opening cysteine and the closing phenylalanine or tryptophan. The D gene is left open where the match is weak. Where a row states a size, it is once, few, many or the class of an expanded clone; other rows omit it.

.	TRBJ2-7	TRBV15	.	CATSRDRAGNAVF	TGTGCCACCAGCAGAGATAGGGCGGGGAATGCAGTCTTC
.	TRBJ1-1	TRBV7-6	TRBD1	CASSEKGGQGGTEAFF	TGTGCCAGCAGCGAAAAAGGGGGACAGGGAGGAACTGAAGCTTTCTTT
.	TRBJ2-1	TRBV5-4	.	CASRYFEGWNYNEQFF	TGTGCCAGCAGATATTTTGAGGGATGGAACTACAATGAGCAGTTCTTC
.	TRBJ1-1	TRBV28	.	CASSYPQGFTEAFF	TGTGCCAGCAGCTACCCCCAGGGTTTCACTGAAGCTTTCTTT
.	TRBJ2-1	TRBV5-1	.	CASSLASGADEQFF	TGCGCCAGCAGCTTGGCTTCAGGGGCCGATGAGCAGTTCTTC
.	TRBJ2-5	TRBV5-8	TRBD1	CASSWGTGDAETQYF	TGTGCCAGCAGCTGGGGGACAGGGGATGCGGAGACCCAGTACTTC
.	TRBJ1-6	TRBV5-1	TRBD1	CASRQGGDSPLHF	TGCGCCAGTAGACAGGGGGGAGACTCACCCCTCCACTTT
.	TRBJ1-1	TRBV14	TRBD1	CASSQDQWGTGGNMNTEAFF	TGTGCCAGCAGCCAAGATCAATGGGGGACAGGGGGTAATATGAACACTGAAGCTTTCTTT
.	TRBJ2-1	TRBV6-1	.	CASSRDSTYNEQFF	TGTGCCAGCAGCAGGGACTCCACCTACAATGAGCAGTTCTTC
.	TRBJ2-3	TRBV4-1	.	CASSQEWGLGVSTDTQYF	TGCGCCAGCAGCCAAGAATGGGGGCTTGGAGTGAGCACAGATACGCAGTATTTT
.	TRBJ2-7	TRBV7-9	TRBD1	CASSAGTEPLQQYF	TGTGCCAGCAGCGCCGGGACAGAACCCCTCCAGCAGTACTTC
.	TRBJ2-7	TRBV6-5	TRBD2	CASSYDGLAENYEQYF	TGTGCCAGCAGTTACGATGGACTAGCGGAAAACTACGAGCAGTACTTC
.	TRBJ2-5	TRBV28	TRBD1	CASSWDRGQPETQYF	TGTGCCAGCAGTTGGGACAGGGGGCAACCAGAGACCCAGTACTTC
.	TRBJ1-1	TRBV4-1	TRBD1	CASRLAGTVNTEAFF	TGCGCCAGCAGACTAGCCGGGACAGTTAACACTGAAGCTTTCTTT
.	TRBJ2-3	TRBV19	.	CASTPGRATDTQYF	TGTGCCTCCACCCCCGGGAGAGCGACAGATACGCAGTATTTT
.	TRBJ2-3	TRBV9	.	CASSVAASRSTDTQYF	TGTGCCAGCAGCGTAGCGGCTAGCCGAAGCACAGATACGCAGTATTTT
.	TRBJ1-2	TRBV15	.	CATSREDSTNYGYTF	TGTGCCACCAGCAGAGAGGACAGCACTAACTATGGCTACACCTTC
.	TRBJ2-2	TRBV5-1	TRBD1	CASSSGQAMNTGELFF	TGCGCCAGCAGCTCTGGACAGGCGATGAACACCGGGGAGCTGTTTTTT
.	TRBJ2-5	TRBV5-1	TRBD1	CASSSGQGETQYF	TGCGCCAGCAGCTCAGGACAGGGGGAGACCCAGTACTTC
.	TRBJ1-2	TRBV2	.	CASSSTVANYGYTF	TGTGCCAGCAGCTCGACTGTAGCTAACTATGGCTACACCTTC
.	TRBJ2-7	TRBV11-3	TRBD2	CASITAEGTRRYEQYF	TGTGCCAGCATCACGGCCGAAGGGACTAGACGCTACGAGCAGTACTTC
.	TRBJ2-3	TRBV18	TRBD2	CASSPGLAGDWGTDTQYF	TGTGCCAGCTCACCAGGGCTAGCGGGAGATTGGGGCACAGATACGCAGTATTTT
.	TRBJ1-6	TRBV27	.	CASSLKTRDRNNSPLHF	TGTGCCAGCAGCCTGAAGACCCGGGATCGGAATAATTCACCCCTCCACTTT
.	TRBJ1-5	TRBV7-2	TRBD1	CASSYRGQQPQHF	TGTGCCAGCAGCTACAGGGGGCAACAGCCCCAGCATTTT
.	TRBJ1-1	TRBV12-5	TRBD1	CASGPTRGGLDTEAFF	TGTGCTAGTGGCCCCACAAGAGGGGGCCTGGACACTGAAGCTTTCTTT
.	TRBJ2-5	TRBV30	TRBD2	CAWKAGVSQETQYF	TGTGCCTGGAAAGCGGGGGTTAGTCAAGAGACCCAGTACTTC
.	TRBJ2-1	TRBV30	.	CAWSYNYEQFF	TGTGCCTGGAGTTATAACTATGAGCAGTTCTTC
.	TRBJ2-1	TRBV19	.	CASSINNEQFF	TGTGCCAGTAGTATCAACAATGAGCAGTTCTTC
.	TRBJ1-5	TRBV9	.	CASSVAPGQPQHF	TGTGCCAGCAGCGTAGCCCCGGGACAGCCCCAGCATTTT
.	TRBJ1-1	TRBV6-5	TRBD1	CASSYWDRGRGTEAFF	TGTGCCAGCAGTTACTGGGACAGGGGACGTGGCACTGAAGCTTTCTTT
.	TRBJ2-7	TRBV6-5	TRBD2	CASSATSVSYEQYF	TGTGCCAGCAGCGCGACTAGCGTCTCCTACGAGCAGTACTTC
.	TRBJ2-7	TRBV6-5	TRBD2	CASRGGLVNYEQYF	TGTGCCAGCAGGGGAGGACTAGTTAACTACGAGCAGTACTTC
.	TRBJ2-1	TRBV5-1	TRBD2	CASKVIAGANNEQFF	TGCGCCAGCAAGGTTATAGCGGGGGCCAACAATGAGCAGTTCTTC
.	TRBJ2-1	TRBV18	TRBD2	CATSGASGASAYNEQFF	TGTGCCACCTCCGGGGCTAGCGGGGCAAGTGCCTACAATGAGCAGTTCTTC
.	TRBJ1-1	TRBV13	.	CASSFAGAEEAFF	TGTGCCAGCAGCTTTGCAGGGGCAGAAGAAGCTTTCTTT
.	TRBJ1-1	TRBV27	TRBD1	CASTHSTGERILNTEAFF	TGTGCCAGCACTCATTCGACAGGGGAAAGAATACTGAACACTGAAGCTTTCTTT
.	TRBJ1-1	TRBV11-1	.	CASRRGGLNTEAFF	TGTGCCAGCAGGAGAGGGGGTTTGAACACTGAAGCTTTCTTT
.	TRBJ2-5	TRBV5-4	.	CASSFKRAETQYF	TGTGCCAGCAGCTTTAAGAGGGCGGAGACCCAGTACTTC
medium-sized	TRBJ2-2	TRBV6-4	.	CASSDAPGAGTGELFF	TGTGCCAGCAGTGACGCCCCGGGAGCGGGCACCGGGGAGCTGTTTTTT
.	TRBJ1-4	TRBV5-1	.	CASSGSTGNEKLFF	TGCGCCAGCAGCGGCTCGACGGGGAATGAAAAACTGTTTTTT
.	TRBJ2-3	TRBV11-3	TRBD2	CASSFSAGNTDTQYF	TGTGCCAGCAGCTTTTCAGCGGGGAACACAGATACGCAGTATTTT
.	TRBJ2-2	TRBV7-3	TRBD2	CASSSPGGPDGELFF	TGTGCCAGCAGCTCCCCGGGGGGGCCAGACGGGGAGCTGTTTTTT
.	TRBJ2-5	TRBV28	TRBD2	CASSTKISGGETQYF	TGTGCCAGCAGCACCAAGATCTCGGGGGGAGAGACCCAGTACTTC
.	TRBJ2-5	TRBV7-6	.	CASSLILTDQETQYF	TGTGCCAGCAGCTTAATATTGACAGACCAAGAGACCCAGTACTTC
.	TRBJ1-1	TRBV5-1	.	CASSPGRRIMNTEAFF	TGCGCCAGCAGCCCCGGGAGACGGATCATGAACACTGAAGCTTTCTTT
.	TRBJ2-7	TRBV7-9	TRBD1	CATETGNYEQYF	TGTGCCACCGAGACAGGGAATTACGAGCAGTACTTC
.	TRBJ1-4	TRBV18	TRBD1	CASSPGQGGEEKLFF	TGTGCCAGCTCACCGGGACAGGGTGGAGAGGAAAAACTGTTTTTT
.	TRBJ2-7	TRBV28	TRBD1	CASSTSRDRVIIYEQYF	TGTGCCAGCAGCACATCAAGGGACAGGGTAATAATCTACGAGCAGTACTTC
.	TRBJ2-1	TRBV19	.	CASSIGLPNNEQFF	TGTGCCAGTAGTATAGGCCTACCAAACAATGAGCAGTTCTTC
.	TRBJ1-5	TRBV5-1	TRBD1	CASSSTGGRGQPQHF	TGCGCCAGCAGCTCGACAGGGGGCCGAGGTCAGCCCCAGCATTTT
.	TRBJ2-4	TRBV9	.	CASSPSPDTSSKNIQYF	TGTGCCAGCAGCCCATCACCCGACACAAGCTCAAAAAACATTCAGTACTTC
.	TRBJ1-1	TRBV28	.	CAWTRGGNTEAFF	TGTGCCTGGACCCGAGGGGGGAACACTGAAGCTTTCTTT
.	TRBJ1-1	TRBV7-3	.	CASSRRGTEAFF	TGTGCCAGCAGCCGGCGGGGGACTGAAGCTTTCTTT
.	TRBJ2-1	TRBV19	TRBD1	CASMDRRGQFF	TGTGCCAGCATGGACAGGCGAGGGCAGTTCTTC